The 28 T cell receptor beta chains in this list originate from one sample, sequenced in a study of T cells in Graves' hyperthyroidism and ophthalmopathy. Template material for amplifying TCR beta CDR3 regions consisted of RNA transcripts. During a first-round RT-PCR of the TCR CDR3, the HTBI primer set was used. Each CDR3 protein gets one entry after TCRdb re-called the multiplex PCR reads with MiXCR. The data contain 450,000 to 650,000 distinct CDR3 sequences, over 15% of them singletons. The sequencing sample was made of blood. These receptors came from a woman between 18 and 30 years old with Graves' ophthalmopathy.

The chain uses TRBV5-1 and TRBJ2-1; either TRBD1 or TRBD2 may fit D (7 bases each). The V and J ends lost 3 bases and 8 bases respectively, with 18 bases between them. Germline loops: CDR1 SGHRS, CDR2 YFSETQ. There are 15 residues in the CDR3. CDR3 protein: CASSWDSRGRDEQFF. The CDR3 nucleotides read TGCGCCAGCAGCTGGGACAGTCGAGGGAGGGATGAGCAGTTCTTC.

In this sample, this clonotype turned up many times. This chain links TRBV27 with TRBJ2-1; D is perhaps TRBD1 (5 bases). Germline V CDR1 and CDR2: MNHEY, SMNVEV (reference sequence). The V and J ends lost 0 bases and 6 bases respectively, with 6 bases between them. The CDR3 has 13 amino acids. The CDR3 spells CASSLSGLNEQFF. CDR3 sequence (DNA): TGTGCCAGCAGTTTATCGGGGCTCAATGAGCAGTTCTTC.

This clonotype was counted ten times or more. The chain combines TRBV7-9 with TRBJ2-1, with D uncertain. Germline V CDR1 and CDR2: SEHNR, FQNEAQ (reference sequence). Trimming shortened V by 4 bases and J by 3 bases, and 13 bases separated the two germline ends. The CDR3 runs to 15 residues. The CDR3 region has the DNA TGTGCCAGCAGCTACCTAGAAGCTATCTACAATGAGCAGTTCTTC. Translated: CASSYLEAIYNEQFF.

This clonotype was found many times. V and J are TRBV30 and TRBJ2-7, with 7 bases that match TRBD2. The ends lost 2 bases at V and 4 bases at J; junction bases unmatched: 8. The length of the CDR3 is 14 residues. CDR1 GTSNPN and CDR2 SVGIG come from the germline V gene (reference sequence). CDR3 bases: TGTGCCTGGAGTTCCCCTGGCGGGAGATACGAGCAGTACTTC. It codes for CAWSSPGGRYEQYF.

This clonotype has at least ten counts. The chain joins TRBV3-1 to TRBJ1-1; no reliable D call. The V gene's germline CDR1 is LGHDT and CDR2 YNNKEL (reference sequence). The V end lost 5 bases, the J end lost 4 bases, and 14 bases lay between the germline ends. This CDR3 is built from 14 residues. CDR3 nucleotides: TGTGCCAGCAGCTCTCTCGGTTCGACCACTGAAGCTTTCTTT. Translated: CASSSLGSTTEAFF.

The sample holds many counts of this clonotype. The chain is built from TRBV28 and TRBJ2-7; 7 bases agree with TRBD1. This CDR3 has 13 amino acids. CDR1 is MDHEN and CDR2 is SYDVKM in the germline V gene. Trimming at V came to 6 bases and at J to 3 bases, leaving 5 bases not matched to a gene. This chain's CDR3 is CASSSGQFYEQYF. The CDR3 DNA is TGTGCCAGCAGCTCGGGACAGTTCTACGAGCAGTACTTC.

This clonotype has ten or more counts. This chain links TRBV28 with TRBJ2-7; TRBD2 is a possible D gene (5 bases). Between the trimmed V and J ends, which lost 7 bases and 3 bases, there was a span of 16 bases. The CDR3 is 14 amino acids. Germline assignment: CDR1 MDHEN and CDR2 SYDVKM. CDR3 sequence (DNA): TGTGCCAGCAACACTGGAGGTTCCTACTACGAGCAGTACTTC. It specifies CASNTGGSYYEQYF.

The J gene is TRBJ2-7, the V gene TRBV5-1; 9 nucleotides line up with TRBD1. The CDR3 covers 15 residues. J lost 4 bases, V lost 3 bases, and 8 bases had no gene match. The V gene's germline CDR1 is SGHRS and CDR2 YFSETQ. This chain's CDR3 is CASSSSPGQGYEQYF. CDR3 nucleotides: TGCGCCAGCAGCTCGTCTCCGGGACAGGGTTACGAGCAGTACTTC.

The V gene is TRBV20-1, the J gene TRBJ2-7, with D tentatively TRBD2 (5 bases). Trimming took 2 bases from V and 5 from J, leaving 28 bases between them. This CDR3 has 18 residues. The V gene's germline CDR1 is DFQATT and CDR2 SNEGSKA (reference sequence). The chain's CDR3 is CSARLPLVGPKEVHEQYF. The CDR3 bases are TGCAGTGCTAGACTCCCCCTGGTTGGTCCTAAGGAGGTACACGAGCAGTACTTC.

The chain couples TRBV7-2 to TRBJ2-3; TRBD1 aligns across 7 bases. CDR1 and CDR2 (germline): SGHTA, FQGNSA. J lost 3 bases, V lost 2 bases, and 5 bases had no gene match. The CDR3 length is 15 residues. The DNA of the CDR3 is TGTGCCAGCAGCTTATCGGGACAGACGACAGATACGCAGTATTTT. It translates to CASSLSGQTTDTQYF. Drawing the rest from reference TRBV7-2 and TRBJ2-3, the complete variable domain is GAGVSQSPSNKVTEKGKDVELRCDPISGHTALYWYRQSLGQGLEFLIYFQGNSAPDKSGLPSDRFSAERTGGSVSTLTIQRTQQEDSAVYLCASSLSGQTTDTQYFGPGTRLTVL.

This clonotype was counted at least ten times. The CDR3 DNA sequence: TGCGCCAGCAGGACAGGGGGCATCAACGAGCAGTACTTC. Protein sequence: CASRTGGINEQYF. The chain employs TRBV5-1 and TRBJ2-7, with TRBD1 matching 10 bases. The germline V gene encodes CDR1 SGHRS and CDR2 YFSETQ. Trimming cost V 5 bases and J 5 bases; bases outside gene matches: 4. CDR3 length equals 13 residues. Supplemented by reference TRBV5-1 and TRBJ2-7, the full variable domain reads KAGVTQTPRYLIKTRGQQVTLSCSPISGHRSVSWYQQTPGQGLQFLFEYFSETQRNKGNFPGRFSGRQFSNSRSEMNVSTLELGDSALYLCASRTGGINEQYFGPGTRLTVT.

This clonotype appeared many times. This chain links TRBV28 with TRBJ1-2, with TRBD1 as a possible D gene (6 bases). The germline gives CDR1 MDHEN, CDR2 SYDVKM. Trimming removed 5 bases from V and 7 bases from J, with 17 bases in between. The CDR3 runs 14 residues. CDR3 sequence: CASSLPQGSSGYTF. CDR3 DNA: TGTGCCAGCAGTCTACCACAGGGCTCGAGTGGCTACACCTTC.

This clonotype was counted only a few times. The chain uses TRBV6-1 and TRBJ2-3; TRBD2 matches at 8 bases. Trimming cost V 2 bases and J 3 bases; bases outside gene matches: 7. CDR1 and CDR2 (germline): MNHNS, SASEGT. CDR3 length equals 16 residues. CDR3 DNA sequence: TGTGCCAGCAGTGAACTAGCGGGCCGAGGGACAGATACGCAGTATTTT. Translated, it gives CASSELAGRGTDTQYF.

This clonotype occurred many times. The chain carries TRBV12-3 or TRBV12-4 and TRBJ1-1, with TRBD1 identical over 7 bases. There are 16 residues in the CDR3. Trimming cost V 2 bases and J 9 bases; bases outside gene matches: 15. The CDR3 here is CASSLLGGQGGSQAFF. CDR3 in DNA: TGTGCCAGCAGTTTACTCGGCGGGCAGGGGGGTTCTCAAGCTTTCTTT.

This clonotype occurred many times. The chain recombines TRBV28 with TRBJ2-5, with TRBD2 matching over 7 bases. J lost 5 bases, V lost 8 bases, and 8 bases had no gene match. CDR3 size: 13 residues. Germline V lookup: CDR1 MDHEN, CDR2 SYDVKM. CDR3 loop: CASGLENLETQYF. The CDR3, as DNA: TGTGCCAGCGGACTAGAAAATTTGGAGACCCAGTACTTC.

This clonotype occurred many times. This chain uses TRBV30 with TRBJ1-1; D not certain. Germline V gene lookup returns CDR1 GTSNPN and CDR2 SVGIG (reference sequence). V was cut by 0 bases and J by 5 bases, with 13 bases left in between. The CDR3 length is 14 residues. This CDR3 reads CAWSVDNRGTEAFF. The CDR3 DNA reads TGTGCCTGGAGTGTAGACAATCGAGGGACTGAAGCTTTCTTT.

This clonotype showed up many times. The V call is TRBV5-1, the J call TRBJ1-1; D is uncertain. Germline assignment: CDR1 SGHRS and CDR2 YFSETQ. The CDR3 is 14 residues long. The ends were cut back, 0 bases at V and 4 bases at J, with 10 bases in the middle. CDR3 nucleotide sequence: TGCGCCAGCAGCTTGGGGTCTGGAAGCACTGAAGCTTTCTTT. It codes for CASSLGSGSTEAFF.

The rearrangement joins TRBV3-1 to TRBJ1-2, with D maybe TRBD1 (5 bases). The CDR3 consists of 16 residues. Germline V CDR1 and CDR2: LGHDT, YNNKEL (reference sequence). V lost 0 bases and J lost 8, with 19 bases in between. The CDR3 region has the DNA TGTGCCAGCAGCCAAGACCTACCCGCGGGGCGATACGGCTACACCTTC. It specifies CASSQDLPAGRYGYTF.

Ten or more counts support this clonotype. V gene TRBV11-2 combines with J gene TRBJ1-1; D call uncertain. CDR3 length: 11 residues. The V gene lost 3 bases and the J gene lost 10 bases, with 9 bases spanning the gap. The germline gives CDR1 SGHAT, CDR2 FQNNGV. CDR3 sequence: CASSLGLGAFF. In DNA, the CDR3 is TGTGCCAGCAGCTTGGGCCTCGGAGCTTTCTTT.

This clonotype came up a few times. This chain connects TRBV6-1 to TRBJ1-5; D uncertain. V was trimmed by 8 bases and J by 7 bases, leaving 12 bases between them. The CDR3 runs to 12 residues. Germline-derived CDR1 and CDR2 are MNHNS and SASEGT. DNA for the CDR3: TGTGCCAGCGGGCGGAGAGAGCAGCCCCAGCATTTT. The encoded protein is CASGRREQPQHF.

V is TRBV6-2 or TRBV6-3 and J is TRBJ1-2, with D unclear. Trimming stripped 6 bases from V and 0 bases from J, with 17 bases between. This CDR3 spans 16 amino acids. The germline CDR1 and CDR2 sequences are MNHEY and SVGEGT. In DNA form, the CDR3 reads TGTGCCAGCAGGGGATTCCTGGCGGGCGCTAACTATGGCTACACCTTC. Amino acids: CASRGFLAGANYGYTF.

CDR3 residues: CASSERRSYGGYTF. The DNA of the CDR3 is TGTGCCAGCAGTGAAAGGCGATCGTATGGGGGCTACACCTTC. The rearrangement links TRBV6-1 to TRBJ1-2; D is undetermined. V gave up 2 bases and J gave up 8 bases, with 15 bases separating them. This CDR3 is 14 amino acids long. Germline CDR1 and CDR2: MNHNS and SASEGT.

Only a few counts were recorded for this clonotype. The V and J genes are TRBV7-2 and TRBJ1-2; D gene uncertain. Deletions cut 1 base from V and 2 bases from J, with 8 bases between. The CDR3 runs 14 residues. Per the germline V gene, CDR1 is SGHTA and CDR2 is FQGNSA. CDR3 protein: CASSLVVVNYGYTF. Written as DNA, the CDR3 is TGTGCCAGCAGCTTAGTAGTGGTAAACTATGGCTACACCTTC.

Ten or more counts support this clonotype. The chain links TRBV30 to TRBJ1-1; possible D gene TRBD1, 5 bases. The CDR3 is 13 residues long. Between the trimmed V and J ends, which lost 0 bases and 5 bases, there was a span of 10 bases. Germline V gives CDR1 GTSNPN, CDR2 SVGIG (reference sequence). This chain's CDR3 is CAWSVDGGTEAFF. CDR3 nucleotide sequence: TGTGCCTGGAGTGTTGATGGGGGAACTGAAGCTTTCTTT.

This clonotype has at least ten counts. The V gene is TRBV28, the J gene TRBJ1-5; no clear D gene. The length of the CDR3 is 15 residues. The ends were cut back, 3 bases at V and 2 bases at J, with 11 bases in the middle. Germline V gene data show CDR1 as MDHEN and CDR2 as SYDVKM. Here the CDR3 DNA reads TGTGCCAGCAGTTTCCGGGAAATGGGCAATCAGCCCCAGCATTTT. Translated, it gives CASSFREMGNQPQHF.

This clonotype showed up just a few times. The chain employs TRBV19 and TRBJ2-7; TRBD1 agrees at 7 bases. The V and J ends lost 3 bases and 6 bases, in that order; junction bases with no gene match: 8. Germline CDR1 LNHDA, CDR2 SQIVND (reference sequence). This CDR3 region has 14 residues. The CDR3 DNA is TGTGCCAGTAGTATCCGGGACAGCGGAGGCGAGCAGTACTTC. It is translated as CASSIRDSGGEQYF.

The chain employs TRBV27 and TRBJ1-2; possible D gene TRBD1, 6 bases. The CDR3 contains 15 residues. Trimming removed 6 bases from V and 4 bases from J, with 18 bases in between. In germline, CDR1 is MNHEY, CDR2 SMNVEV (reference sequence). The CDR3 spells CASSPYTDSAYGYTF. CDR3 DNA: TGTGCCAGCAGCCCCTACACGGACAGTGCCTATGGCTACACCTTC.

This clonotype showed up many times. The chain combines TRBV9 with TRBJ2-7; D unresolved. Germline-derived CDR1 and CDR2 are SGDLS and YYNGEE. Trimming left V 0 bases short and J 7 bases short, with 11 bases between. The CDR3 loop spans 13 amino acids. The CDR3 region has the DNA TGTGCCAGCAGCGTAGAATCACGTGGGGAGCAGTACTTC. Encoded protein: CASSVESRGEQYF.